This T cell receptor (beta chain) comes out of a study of T-cell memory formation after mild COVID-19. Study results and caveats: Contracting clones localized mainly to CM and EM when CD4+ and mainly to EMRA when CD8+.

A note on this clonotype: Its antigen remains unidentified.

CDR3 length equals 16 residues. V was clipped by 0 bases and J by 0 bases, with 6 bases between them. CDR1 and CDR2 from the germline V gene are MNHEY and SVGAGI. 5'RACE with constant-segment primers yielded barcoded, UMI-tagged TCR alpha and TCR beta cDNA libraries. Each CDR3 protein gets one entry after TCRdb re-called the 5' RACE reads with MiXCR. This table holds around 150,000 distinct CDR3 sequences, around a third found once. What was sequenced was PBMCs or a T cell subset sorted from them (not recorded which). V and J are TRBV6-5 and TRBJ2-6, with no clear D. The clonotype was recovered from an adult woman who had mild COVID-19 (a few samples of this study predate the infection). Cell type and time point are not known. The CDR3 loop reads CASSYSSSSGANVLTF. CDR3 sequence (DNA): TGTGCCAGCAGTTACTCGTCGAGCTCTGGGGCCAACGTCCTGACTTTC.